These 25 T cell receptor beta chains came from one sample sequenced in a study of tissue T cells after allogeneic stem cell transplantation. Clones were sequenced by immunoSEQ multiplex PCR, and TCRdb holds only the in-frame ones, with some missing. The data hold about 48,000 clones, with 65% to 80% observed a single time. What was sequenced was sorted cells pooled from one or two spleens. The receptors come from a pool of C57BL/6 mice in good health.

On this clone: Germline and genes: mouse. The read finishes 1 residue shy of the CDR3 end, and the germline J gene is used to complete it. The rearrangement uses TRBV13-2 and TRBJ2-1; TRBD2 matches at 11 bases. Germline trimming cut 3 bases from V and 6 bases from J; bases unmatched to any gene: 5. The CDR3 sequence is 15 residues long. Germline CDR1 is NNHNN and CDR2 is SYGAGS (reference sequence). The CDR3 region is CASGASLGGLAEQFF. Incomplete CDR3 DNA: TGTGCCAGCGGTGCTTCACTGGGGGGGCTTGCTGAGCAGTTC.

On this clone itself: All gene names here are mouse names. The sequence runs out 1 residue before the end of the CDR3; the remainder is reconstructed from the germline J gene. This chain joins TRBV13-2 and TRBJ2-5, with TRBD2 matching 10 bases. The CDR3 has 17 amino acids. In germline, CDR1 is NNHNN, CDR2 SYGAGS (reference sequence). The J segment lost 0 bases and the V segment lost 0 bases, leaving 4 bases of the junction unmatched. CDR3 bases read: TGTGCCAGCGGTGATGCTGGGACTGGGGATAACCAAGACACCCAGTAC. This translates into CASGDAGTGDNQDTQY. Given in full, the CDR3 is CASGDAGTGDNQDTQYF.

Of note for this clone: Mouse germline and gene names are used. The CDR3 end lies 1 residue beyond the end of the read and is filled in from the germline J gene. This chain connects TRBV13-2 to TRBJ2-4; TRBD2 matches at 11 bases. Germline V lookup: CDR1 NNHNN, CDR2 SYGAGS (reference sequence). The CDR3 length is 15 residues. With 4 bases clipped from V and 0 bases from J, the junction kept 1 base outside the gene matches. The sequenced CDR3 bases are TGTGCCAGCGGTTGGACTGGGGGGAGTCAAAACACCTTGTAC. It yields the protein CASGWTGGSQNTLY. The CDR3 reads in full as CASGWTGGSQNTLYF.

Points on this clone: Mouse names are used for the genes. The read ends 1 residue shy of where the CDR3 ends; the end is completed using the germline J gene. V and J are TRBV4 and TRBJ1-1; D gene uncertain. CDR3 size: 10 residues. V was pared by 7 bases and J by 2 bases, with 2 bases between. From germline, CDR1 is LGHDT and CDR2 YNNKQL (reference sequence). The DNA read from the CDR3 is TGTGCCAGCATTAACACAGAAGTCTTC. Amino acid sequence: CASINTEVF. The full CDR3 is CASINTEVFF.

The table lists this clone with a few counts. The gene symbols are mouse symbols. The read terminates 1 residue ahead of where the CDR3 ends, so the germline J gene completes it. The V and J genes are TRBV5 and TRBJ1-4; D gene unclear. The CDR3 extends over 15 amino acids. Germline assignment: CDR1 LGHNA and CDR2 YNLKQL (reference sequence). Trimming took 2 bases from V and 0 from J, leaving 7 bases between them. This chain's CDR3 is CASSQNPISNERLFF. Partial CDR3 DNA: TGTGCCAGCAGCCAAAATCCAATTTCCAACGAAAGATTATTT.

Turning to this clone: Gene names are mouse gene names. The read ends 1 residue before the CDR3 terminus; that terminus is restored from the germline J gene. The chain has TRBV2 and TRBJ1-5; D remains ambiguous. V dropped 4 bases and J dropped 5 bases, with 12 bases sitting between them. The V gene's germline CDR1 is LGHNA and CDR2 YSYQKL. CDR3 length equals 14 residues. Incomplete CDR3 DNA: TGTGCCAGCAGCCCCCACGGGGAGGACCAGGCTCCGCTT. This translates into CASSPHGEDQAPL. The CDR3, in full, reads CASSPHGEDQAPLF.

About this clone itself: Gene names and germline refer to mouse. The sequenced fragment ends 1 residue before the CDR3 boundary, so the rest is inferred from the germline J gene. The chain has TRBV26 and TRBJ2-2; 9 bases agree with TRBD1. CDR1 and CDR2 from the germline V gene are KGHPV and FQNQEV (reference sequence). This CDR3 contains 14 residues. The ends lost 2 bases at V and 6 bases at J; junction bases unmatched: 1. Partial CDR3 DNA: TGTGCCAGCAGTCTGGGACAGGGGTCCGGGCAGCTCTAC. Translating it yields CASSLGQGSGQLY. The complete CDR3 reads CASSLGQGSGQLYF. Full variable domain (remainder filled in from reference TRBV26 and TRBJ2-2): NSKVIQTPRYLVKGQGQKAKMRCIPEKGHPVVFWYQQNKNNEFKFLINFQNQEVLQQIDMTEKRFSAECPSNSPCSLEIQSSEAGDSALYLCASSLGQGSGQLYFGEGSKLTVL.

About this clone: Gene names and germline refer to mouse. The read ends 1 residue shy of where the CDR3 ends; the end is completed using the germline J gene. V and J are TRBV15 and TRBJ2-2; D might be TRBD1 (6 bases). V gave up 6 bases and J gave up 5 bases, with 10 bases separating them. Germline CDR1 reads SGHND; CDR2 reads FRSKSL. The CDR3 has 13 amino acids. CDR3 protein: CASSPGQTGQLYF. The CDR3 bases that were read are TGTGCCAGCAGCCCGGGACAAACCGGGCAGCTCTAC.

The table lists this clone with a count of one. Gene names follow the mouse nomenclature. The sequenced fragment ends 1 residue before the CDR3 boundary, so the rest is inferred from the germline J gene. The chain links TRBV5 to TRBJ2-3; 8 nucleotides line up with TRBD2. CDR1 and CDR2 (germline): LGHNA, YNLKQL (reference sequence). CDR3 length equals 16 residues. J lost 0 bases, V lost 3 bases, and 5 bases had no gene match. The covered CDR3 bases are TGTGCCAGCAGCCACTCGACTGGGGATAGTGCAGAAACGCTGTAT. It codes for CASSHSTGDSAETLY. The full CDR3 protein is CASSHSTGDSAETLYF.

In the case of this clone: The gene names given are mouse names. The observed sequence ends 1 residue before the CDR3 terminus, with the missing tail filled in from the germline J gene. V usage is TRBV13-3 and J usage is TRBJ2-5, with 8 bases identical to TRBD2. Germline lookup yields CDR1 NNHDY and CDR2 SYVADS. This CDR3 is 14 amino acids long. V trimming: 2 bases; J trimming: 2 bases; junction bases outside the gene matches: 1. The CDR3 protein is CASSEDWVQDTQYF. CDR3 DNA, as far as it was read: TGTGCCAGCAGTGAGGACTGGGTCCAAGACACCCAGTAC.

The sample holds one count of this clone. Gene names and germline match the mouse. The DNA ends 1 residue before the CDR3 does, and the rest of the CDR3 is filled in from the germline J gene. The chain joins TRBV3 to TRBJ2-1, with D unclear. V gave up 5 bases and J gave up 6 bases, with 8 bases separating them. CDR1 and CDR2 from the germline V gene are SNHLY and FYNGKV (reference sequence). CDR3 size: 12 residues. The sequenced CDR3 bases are TGTGCCAGCAGCGCCCGGGGTGCTGAGCAGTTC. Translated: CASSARGAEQF. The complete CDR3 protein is CASSARGAEQFF.

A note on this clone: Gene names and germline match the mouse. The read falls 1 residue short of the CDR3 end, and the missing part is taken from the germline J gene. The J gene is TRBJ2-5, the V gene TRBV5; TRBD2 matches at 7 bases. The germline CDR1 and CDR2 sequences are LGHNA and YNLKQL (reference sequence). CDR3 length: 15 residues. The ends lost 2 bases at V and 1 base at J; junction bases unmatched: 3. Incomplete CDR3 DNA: TGTGCCAGCAGCCAATCCTGGGGGTACCAAGACACCCAGTAC. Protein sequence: CASSQSWGYQDTQY. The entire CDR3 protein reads CASSQSWGYQDTQYF.

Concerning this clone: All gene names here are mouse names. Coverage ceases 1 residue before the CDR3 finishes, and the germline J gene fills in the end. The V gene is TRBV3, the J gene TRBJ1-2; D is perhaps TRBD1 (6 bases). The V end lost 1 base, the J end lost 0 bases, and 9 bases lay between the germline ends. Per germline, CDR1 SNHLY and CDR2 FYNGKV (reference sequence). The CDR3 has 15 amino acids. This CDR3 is CASSLEGHTNSDYTF. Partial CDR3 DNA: TGTGCCAGCAGCTTAGAGGGACACACAAACTCCGACTACACC.

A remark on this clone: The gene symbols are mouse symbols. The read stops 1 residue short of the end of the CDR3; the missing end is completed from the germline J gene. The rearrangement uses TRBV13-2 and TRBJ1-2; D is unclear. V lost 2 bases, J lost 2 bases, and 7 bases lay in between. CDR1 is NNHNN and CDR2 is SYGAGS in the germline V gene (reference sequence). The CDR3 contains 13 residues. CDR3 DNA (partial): TGTGCCAGCGGTGAGCAACAGAACTCCGACTACACC. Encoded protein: CASGEQQNSDYT. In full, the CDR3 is CASGEQQNSDYTF.

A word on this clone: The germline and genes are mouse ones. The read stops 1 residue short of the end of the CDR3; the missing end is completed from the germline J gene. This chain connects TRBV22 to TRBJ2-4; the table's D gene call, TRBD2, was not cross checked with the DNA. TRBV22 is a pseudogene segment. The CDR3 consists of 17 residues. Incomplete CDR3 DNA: TGTGCCAGCAGTCCCGGGACTGGGGGGGGTAGTCAAAACACCTTGTAC. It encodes CASSPGTGGGSQNTLY. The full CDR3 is CASSPGTGGGSQNTLYF.

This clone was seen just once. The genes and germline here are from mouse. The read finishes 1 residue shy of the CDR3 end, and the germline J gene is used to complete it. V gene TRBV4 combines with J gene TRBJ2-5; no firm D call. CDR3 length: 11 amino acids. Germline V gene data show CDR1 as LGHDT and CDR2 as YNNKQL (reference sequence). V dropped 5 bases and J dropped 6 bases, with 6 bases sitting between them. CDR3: CASSLFDTQYF. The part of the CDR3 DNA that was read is TGTGCCAGCAGCCTCTTTGACACCCAGTAC.

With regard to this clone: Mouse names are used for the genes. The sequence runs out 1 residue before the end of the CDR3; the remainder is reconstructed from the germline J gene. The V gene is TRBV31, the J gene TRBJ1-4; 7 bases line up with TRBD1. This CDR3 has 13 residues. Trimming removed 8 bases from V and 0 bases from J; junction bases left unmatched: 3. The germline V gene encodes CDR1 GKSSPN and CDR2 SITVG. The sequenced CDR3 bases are TGTGCCCGGGACAGACTTTCCAACGAAAGATTATTT. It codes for CARDRLSNERLF. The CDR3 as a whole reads CARDRLSNERLFF. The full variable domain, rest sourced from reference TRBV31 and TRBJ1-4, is AQTIHQWPVAEIKAVGSPLSLGCTIKGKSSPNLYWYWQATGGTLQQLFYSITVGQVESVVQLNLSASRPKDDQFILSTEKLLLSHSGFYLCARDRLSNERLFFGHGTKLSVL.

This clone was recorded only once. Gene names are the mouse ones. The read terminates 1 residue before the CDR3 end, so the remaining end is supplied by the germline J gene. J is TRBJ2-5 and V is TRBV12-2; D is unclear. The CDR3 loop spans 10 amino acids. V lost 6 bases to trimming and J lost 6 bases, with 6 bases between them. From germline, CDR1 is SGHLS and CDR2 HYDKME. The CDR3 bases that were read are TGTGCCAGCCCTCCGGACACCCAGTAC. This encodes CASPPDTQY. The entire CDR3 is CASPPDTQYF.

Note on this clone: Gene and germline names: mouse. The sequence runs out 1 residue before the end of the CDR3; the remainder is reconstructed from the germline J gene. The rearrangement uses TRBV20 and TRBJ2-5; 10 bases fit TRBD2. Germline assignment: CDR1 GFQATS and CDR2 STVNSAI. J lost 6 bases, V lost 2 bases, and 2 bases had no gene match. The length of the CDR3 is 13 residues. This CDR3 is CGARPTGGDTQYF. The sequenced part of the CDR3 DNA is TGTGGTGCTAGGCCGACTGGGGGGGACACCCAGTAC.

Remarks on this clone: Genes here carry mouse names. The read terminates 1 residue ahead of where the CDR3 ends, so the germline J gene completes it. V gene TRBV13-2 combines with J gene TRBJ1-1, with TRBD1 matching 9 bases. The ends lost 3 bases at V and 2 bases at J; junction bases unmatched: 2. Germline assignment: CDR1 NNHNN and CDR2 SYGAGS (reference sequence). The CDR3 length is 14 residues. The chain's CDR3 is CASGGTGVNTEVFF. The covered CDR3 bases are TGTGCCAGCGGTGGGACAGGGGTCAACACAGAAGTCTTC.

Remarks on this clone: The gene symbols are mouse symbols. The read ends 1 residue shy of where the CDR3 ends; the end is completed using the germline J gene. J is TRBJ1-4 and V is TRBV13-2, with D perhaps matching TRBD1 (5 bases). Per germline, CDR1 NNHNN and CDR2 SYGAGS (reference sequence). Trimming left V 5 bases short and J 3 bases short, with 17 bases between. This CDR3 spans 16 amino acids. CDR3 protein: CASGQRGGTPNERLFF. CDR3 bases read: TGTGCCAGCGGGCAGAGGGGAGGAACTCCCAACGAAAGATTATTT.

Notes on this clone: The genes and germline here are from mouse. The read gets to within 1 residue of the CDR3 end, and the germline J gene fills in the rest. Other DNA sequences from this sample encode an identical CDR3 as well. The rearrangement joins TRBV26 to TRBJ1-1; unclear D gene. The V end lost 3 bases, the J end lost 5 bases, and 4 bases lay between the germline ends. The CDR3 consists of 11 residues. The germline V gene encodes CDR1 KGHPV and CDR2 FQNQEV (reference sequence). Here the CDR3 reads CASSLGTEVFF. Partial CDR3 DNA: TGTGCCAGCAGTCTCGGAACAGAAGTCTTC.

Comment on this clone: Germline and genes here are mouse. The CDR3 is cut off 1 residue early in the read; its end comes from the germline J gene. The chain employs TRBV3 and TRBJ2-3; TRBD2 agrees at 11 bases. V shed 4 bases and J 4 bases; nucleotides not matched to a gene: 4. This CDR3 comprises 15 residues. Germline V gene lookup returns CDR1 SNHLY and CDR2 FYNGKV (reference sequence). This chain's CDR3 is CASSSGLGDPETLYF. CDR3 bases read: TGTGCCAGCAGCTCGGGACTGGGGGACCCAGAAACGCTGTAT.

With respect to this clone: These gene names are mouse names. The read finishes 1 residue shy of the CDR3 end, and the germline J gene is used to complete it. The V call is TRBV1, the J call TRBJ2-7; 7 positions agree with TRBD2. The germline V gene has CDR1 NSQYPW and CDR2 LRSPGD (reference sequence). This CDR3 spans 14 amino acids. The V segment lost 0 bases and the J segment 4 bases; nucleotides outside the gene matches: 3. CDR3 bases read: TGCACCTGCAGTGCAGACTCTGGGGGATATGAACAGTAC. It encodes CTCSADSGGYEQY. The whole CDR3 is CTCSADSGGYEQYF.

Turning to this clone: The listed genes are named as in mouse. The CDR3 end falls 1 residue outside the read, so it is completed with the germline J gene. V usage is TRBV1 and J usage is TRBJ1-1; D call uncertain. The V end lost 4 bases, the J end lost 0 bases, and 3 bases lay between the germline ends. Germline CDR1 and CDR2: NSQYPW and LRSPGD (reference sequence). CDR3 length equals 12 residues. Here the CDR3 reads CTCSVQNTEVFF. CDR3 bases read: TGCACCTGCAGTGTACAGAACACAGAAGTCTTC.